A single TCR beta chain is shown here with its context. Antigen unknown. Germline CDR1 is SGHTA and CDR2 is FQGNSA. The V and J ends lost 3 bases and 11 bases respectively, with 10 bases between them. The CDR3 spans 11 residues. The sample comes from a study of OX40 agonist ivuxolimab in advanced cancers. On the study more broadly: Hepatocellular carcinoma, melanoma, renal cell or head and neck cancer was diagnosed in the dose-escalation patients. Study results and caveats: At 0.1-3.0 mg/kg, partial responders had clonal expansion among the lowest observed.

Generated by immunoSEQ multiplex PCR, the TCRdb table keeps only in-frame clones and is missing some. The sample consists of under 20,000 clones, around 79% of them appearing once. This clonotype was obtained from an adult with an advanced solid tumor such as melanoma, head and neck, liver or kidney cancer. This chain links TRBV7-2 with TRBJ1-2; weak D call: TRBD1 (5 bases). The sample in question was CD4+ or CD8+ T cells sorted from blood, obtained in a trial of the OX40 agonist ivuxolimab. CDR3 in DNA: TGTGCCAGCAGCTTCCCGACAGAGTACACCTTC. This translates into CASSFPTEYTF.